This TCR beta chain is drawn from a study of control samples from healthy donors and cancer patients. Regarding this clone: Additional DNA sequences in this sample encode the identical CDR3.

Only in-frame clones appear in the TCRdb table, and some are missing; sequencing was by immunoSEQ multiplex PCR. The sample has about 180,000 clones, more than 85% seen once. Germline trimming cut 1 base from V and 4 bases from J; bases unmatched to any gene: 0. The germline V gene has CDR1 SEHNR and CDR2 FQNEAQ (reference sequence). CDR3 size: 13 residues. The rearrangement joins TRBV7-9 to TRBJ1-2, with 7 bases aligning to TRBD1. This receptor was taken from a woman aged 40 to 55 in good health. Material for sequencing was blood. The CDR3 sequence: CASSLGTGYGYTF. The DNA for the CDR3 is TGTGCCAGCAGCTTAGGGACAGGCTATGGCTACACCTTC.